The present entry profiles one T cell receptor beta chain with its context. Its matching antigen is unknown. This record comes from a study of early T cells in non-severe SARS-CoV-2 infection. Study in general: The input, bulk RNA from unsorted whole blood, was sequenced, and chains were unpaired. Notes on the study in general: Missing private and CD4 specificities, VDJdb matching favored anti-spike CD8 responses.

Unique molecular identifiers were added to individual cDNA molecules. Via MiXCR, TCRdb re-called the 5' RACE reads, giving one row per CDR3 protein. This sample has about 50,000 distinct CDR3 sequences; 9.4% occur once, and the top ten carry approximately 5.3%. V was cut by 5 bases and J by 1 base, with 15 bases left in between. The CDR3 spans 17 residues. CDR1 is SGHAT and CDR2 is FQNNGV in the germline V gene. This TCR came from an adult who was a healthcare worker with PCR-confirmed SARS-CoV-2 infection or an uninfected control (not recorded which). This chain joins TRBV11-2 and TRBJ2-6; D gene uncertain. The material sequenced was whole blood, taken at baseline. The CDR3 nucleotides read TGTGCCAGCAGCCAATTGACTGTCCTGTCTGGGGCCAACGTCCTGACTTTC. Its protein is CASSQLTVLSGANVLTF. Variable domain in full (rest from reference TRBV11-2 and TRBJ2-6): EAGVAQSPRYKIIEKRQSVAFWCNPISGHATLYWYQQILGQGPKLLIQFQNNGVVDDSQLPKDRFSAERLKGVDSTLKIQPAKLEDSAVYLCASSQLTVLSGANVLTFGAGSRLTVL.